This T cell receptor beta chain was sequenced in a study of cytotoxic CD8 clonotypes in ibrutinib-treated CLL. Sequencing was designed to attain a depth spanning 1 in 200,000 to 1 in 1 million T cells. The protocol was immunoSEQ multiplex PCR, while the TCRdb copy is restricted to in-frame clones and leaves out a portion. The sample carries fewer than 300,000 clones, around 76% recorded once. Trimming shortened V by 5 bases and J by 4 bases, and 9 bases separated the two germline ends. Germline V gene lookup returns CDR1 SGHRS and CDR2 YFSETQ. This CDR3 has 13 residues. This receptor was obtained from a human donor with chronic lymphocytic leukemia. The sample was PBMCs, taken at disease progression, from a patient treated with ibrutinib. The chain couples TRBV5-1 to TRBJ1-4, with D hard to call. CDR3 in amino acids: CASRWKSNEKLFF. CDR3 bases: TGCGCCAGCAGATGGAAGAGTAATGAAAAACTGTTTTTT.